The present TCR beta chain was sequenced within a study of circulating CD8 cells and anti-PD-1 response in melanoma. This clonotype counts as large (0.1 to 1%). Each library started from about 15 ng of total RNA using the QIAseq Immune Repertoire TCR panel. TCRdb independently ran MiXCR on the reads; one entry per CDR3 protein. The table lists a few hundred distinct CDR3 sequences, approximately 4% of them singletons. Live CD3+CD8+TCRalphabeta+ cells were sorted into four subsets by PD-1 and/or TIGIT. Trimming cost V 0 bases and J 3 bases, with 15 bases left between them. The CDR3 sequence is 15 residues long. CDR1 DFQATT and CDR2 SNEGSKA come from the germline V gene (reference sequence).

The source is a human donor with melanoma. This chain links TRBV20-1 with TRBJ2-7; no clear D gene. The sample in question was CD8+ T cells from PBMCs, obtained at baseline or after one month of anti-PD-1 therapy (not recorded which). CDR3 residues: CSARDNSPGVYEQYF. The CDR3, as DNA: TGCAGTGCTAGAGATAATTCCCCAGGCGTCTACGAGCAGTACTTC.